This T cell receptor beta chain appears in the sequencing data of a study of control samples from healthy donors and cancer patients. Germline-derived CDR1 and CDR2 are SQVTM and ANQGSEA. Trimming removed 7 bases from V and 6 bases from J, with 12 bases in between. The CDR3 extends over 11 amino acids. Clones were sequenced by immunoSEQ multiplex PCR, and TCRdb holds only the in-frame ones, with some missing. The sample shows 100,000 to 150,000 clones, more than 75% of them seen only once. The sequence came from a man aged 30 to 39 in good health. This chain joins TRBV29-1 and TRBJ1-2; D may be TRBD1 (5 bases). Material for sequencing was blood. CDR3 amino acids: CSGGTANGYTF. CDR3 bases: TGCAGCGGCGGGACCGCGAATGGCTACACCTTC.